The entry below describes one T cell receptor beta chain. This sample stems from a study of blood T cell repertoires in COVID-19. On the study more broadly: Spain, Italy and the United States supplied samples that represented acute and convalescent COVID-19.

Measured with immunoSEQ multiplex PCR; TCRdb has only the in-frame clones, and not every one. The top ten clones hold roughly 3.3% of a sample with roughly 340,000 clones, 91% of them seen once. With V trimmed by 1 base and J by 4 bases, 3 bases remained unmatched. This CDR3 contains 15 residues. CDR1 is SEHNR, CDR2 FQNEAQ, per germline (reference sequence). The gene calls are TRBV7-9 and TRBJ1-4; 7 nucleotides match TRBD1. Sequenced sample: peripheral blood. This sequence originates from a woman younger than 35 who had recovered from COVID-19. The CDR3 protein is CASSLDRGINEKLFF. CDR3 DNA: TGTGCCAGCAGCTTAGACAGGGGAATTAATGAAAAACTGTTTTTT.